Listed here are 25 T cell receptor beta chains from one sample, sequenced in a study of blood T cell repertoires in COVID-19. Produced via immunoSEQ multiplex PCR; TCRdb's table is partial and in-frame only. The repertoire includes around 150,000 clones, under 90% of them detected once, and roughly 3.4% sits in the top ten. The sequencing sample was made of PBMCs or T cells enriched from blood (not recorded which). The receptor set was obtained from a woman aged 55-75 years who had recovered from COVID-19.

V gene TRBV2 combines with J gene TRBJ1-2, with TRBD1 as a possible D gene (5 bases). The V end lost 2 bases, the J end lost 2 bases, and 9 bases lay between the germline ends. CDR3 size: 14 residues. Germline V gene lookup returns CDR1 SNHLY and CDR2 FYNNEI. For the CDR3, the DNA is TGTGCCAGCAGTGAAAATGGGGGGAACTATGGCTACACCTTC. It is translated as CASSENGGNYGYTF.

This clone was counted between two and nine times. The chain has TRBV29-1 and TRBJ2-3; D unresolved. Germline V gene lookup returns CDR1 SQVTM and CDR2 ANQGSEA. The CDR3 contains 15 residues. Deletions cut 1 base from V and 4 bases from J, with 15 bases between. The CDR3 loop reads CSVEGETEQPDTQYF. The CDR3 coding sequence is TGCAGCGTTGAAGGCGAGACCGAACAGCCAGATACGCAGTATTTT.

This chain connects TRBV5-6 to TRBJ1-2, with a weak D call TRBD1 (6 bases). Deletions cut 4 bases from V and 4 bases from J, with 17 bases between. Germline V gene lookup returns CDR1 SGHDT and CDR2 YYEEEE. The CDR3 spans 15 residues. Here the CDR3 DNA reads TGTGCCAGCAGCCCCGACAGGTCAACCCGCTATGGCTACACCTTC. Translating gives CASSPDRSTRYGYTF. Drawing the rest from reference TRBV5-6 and TRBJ1-2, the complete variable domain is DAGVTQSPTHLIKTRGQQVTLRCSPKSGHDTVSWYQQALGQGPQFIFQYYEEEERQRGNFPDRFSGHQFPNYSSELNVNALLLGDSALYLCASSPDRSTRYGYTFGSGTRLTVV.

This clone was seen ten or more times. The J gene is TRBJ1-2, the V gene TRBV15; 10 bases align to TRBD1. The V gene end was trimmed by 6 bases and the J gene end by 1 base; junction bases not matched to a gene: 8. This CDR3 contains 16 residues. Germline assignment: CDR1 LNHNV and CDR2 YYDKDF (reference sequence). The CDR3 loop reads CATRPSGQGNNYGYTF. Here the CDR3 DNA reads TGTGCCACCAGACCTTCGGGACAGGGGAATAACTATGGCTACACCTTC.

This rearrangement joins TRBV5-1 to TRBJ2-2, with D unclear. V lost 4 bases, J lost 6 bases, and 13 bases lay in between. Germline values: CDR1 SGHRS, CDR2 YFSETQ. This CDR3 spans 14 amino acids. The CDR3 region has the DNA TGCGCCAGCAGCGGATCCCCGGGTCCCGGGGAGCTGTTTTTT. It codes for CASSGSPGPGELFF.

The chain links TRBV3-1 (or the pseudogene TRBV3-2) to TRBJ2-3; a possible D gene is TRBD2 (6 bases). V lost 0 bases, J lost 2 bases, and 18 bases lay in between. CDR1 is LGHDT and CDR2 is YNNKEL in the germline V gene (reference sequence). This CDR3 region has 18 residues. The CDR3 DNA follows: TGTGCCAGCAGCCAAGATAAATTCTTTGGAGGGACCACAGATACGCAGTATTTT. It codes for CASSQDKFFGGTTDTQYF.

J is TRBJ1-5 and V is TRBV28, with 7 nucleotides matching TRBD1. Per germline, CDR1 MDHEN and CDR2 SYDVKM. V shed 7 bases, J shed 0 bases, and the junction held 3 bases outside the gene matches. This CDR3 is 14 amino acids long. CDR3 residues: CASTQGGSNQPQHF. In DNA form, the CDR3 reads TGTGCCAGCACCCAGGGGGGTAGCAATCAGCCCCAGCATTTT.

This chain connects TRBV2 to TRBJ1-2, with D perhaps matching TRBD1 (6 bases). The germline CDR1 and CDR2 sequences are SNHLY and FYNNEI. CDR3 length equals 14 residues. V lost 7 bases to trimming and J lost 2 bases, with 14 bases between them. The CDR3 region is CASKLQGSNYGYTF. In DNA form, the CDR3 reads TGTGCCAGCAAGTTACAGGGCTCGAACTATGGCTACACCTTC. Drawing the rest from reference TRBV2 and TRBJ1-2, the complete variable domain is EPEVTQTPSHQVTQMGQEVILRCVPISNHLYFYWYRQILGQKVEFLVSFYNNEISEKSEIFDDQFSVERPDGSNFTLKIRSTKLEDSAMYFCASKLQGSNYGYTFGSGTRLTVV.

This clone was detected once. One end of the junction varies from germline; a read error may be responsible. The V gene is TRBV29-1, the J gene TRBJ2-1, with TRBD2 matching 8 bases. The germline gives CDR1 SQVTM, CDR2 ANQGSEA. CDR3 size: 15 residues. CDR3 in amino acids: CSAEGRGGRYNEQFF. CDR3 nucleotides: TGCAGCGCTGAAGGACGGGGGGGCCGGTACAATGAGCAGTTCTTC.

The chain recombines TRBV6-5 with TRBJ2-3; 8 nucleotides agree with TRBD2. Germline lookup yields CDR1 MNHEY and CDR2 SVGAGI. Trimming removed 6 bases from V and 0 bases from J; junction bases left unmatched: 5. The length of the CDR3 is 15 residues. CDR3 amino acids: CASSHTSGSTDTQYF. CDR3 coding DNA: TGTGCCAGCAGCCACACTAGCGGTAGCACAGATACGCAGTATTTT.

The chain links TRBV7-2 to TRBJ1-3, with D possibly TRBD1 on 5 matching bases. This CDR3 spans 16 amino acids. CDR1 is SGHTA, CDR2 FQGNSA, per germline. V dropped 7 bases and J dropped 0 bases, with 16 bases sitting between them. The CDR3 reads CASTLNRWPSGNTIYF. The CDR3 nucleotides are TGTGCCAGCACCCTAAACAGGTGGCCCTCTGGAAACACCATATATTTT.

Turning to this clone: In the same sample, other DNA sequences code for this CDR3. The chain carries TRBV15 and TRBJ1-2, with D tentatively TRBD1 (6 bases). CDR1 and CDR2 from the germline V gene are LNHNV and YYDKDF (reference sequence). With 3 bases removed from V and 4 bases from J, the gap between germline ends came to 12 bases. The CDR3 has 14 residues. The CDR3 nucleotides are TGTGCCACCAGCAGGGAACAGGGCCTCTATGGCTACACCTTC. Translation: CATSREQGLYGYTF. Supplemented by reference TRBV15 and TRBJ1-2, the full variable domain reads DAMVIQNPRYQVTQFGKPVTLSCSQTLNHNVMYWYQQKSSQAPKLLFHYYDKDFNNEADTPDNFQSRRPNTSFCFLDIRSPGLGDTAMYLCATSREQGLYGYTFGSGTRLTVV.

This clone was recorded once. The rearrangement joins TRBV5-1 to TRBJ2-4, with 12 positions matching TRBD1. The germline CDR1 and CDR2 sequences are SGHRS and YFSETQ. The length of the CDR3 is 14 residues. V trimming: 4 bases; J trimming: 7 bases; junction bases outside the gene matches: 3. The chain's CDR3 is CASSPGTGGNIQYF. CDR3 nucleotides: TGCGCCAGCAGCCCTGGGACAGGGGGCAACATTCAGTACTTC.

This rearrangement joins TRBV27 to TRBJ1-1; D unresolved. The CDR3 runs 13 residues. V lost 3 bases, J lost 0 bases, and 5 bases lay in between. CDR1 and CDR2 from the germline V gene are MNHEY and SMNVEV (reference sequence). The CDR3 protein is CASSFLVNTEAFF. As DNA, the CDR3 is TGTGCCAGCAGTTTTCTCGTGAACACTGAAGCTTTCTTT.

In DNA form, the CDR3 reads TGTGCCAGCAGCCCCGCCGACAGGGTAGGCTACACCTTC. Its protein is CASSPADRVGYTF. The V call is TRBV5-4, the J call TRBJ1-2; 7 bases line up with TRBD1. Looked up from germline, CDR1 is SGHNT and CDR2 is YYREEE (reference sequence). The V gene end was trimmed by 4 bases and the J gene end by 8 bases; junction bases not matched to a gene: 8. CDR3 length equals 13 residues.

This chain joins TRBV30 and TRBJ1-1, with TRBD1 matching 7 bases. The CDR3 contains 14 residues. Germline CDR1 GTSNPN, CDR2 SVGIG (reference sequence). Trimming removed 2 bases from V and 2 bases from J; junction bases left unmatched: 5. CDR3 protein: CAWSHRDRNTEAFF. DNA for the CDR3: TGTGCCTGGAGTCACCGGGACAGAAACACTGAAGCTTTCTTT. The full variable domain, completed using reference TRBV30 and TRBJ1-1, is SQTIHQWPATLVQPVGSPLSLECTVEGTSNPNLYWYRQAAGRGLQLLFYSVGIGQISSEVPQNLSASRPQDRQFILSSKKLLLSDSGFYLCAWSHRDRNTEAFFGQGTRLTVV.

This chain links TRBV30 with TRBJ2-1, with D unclear. Germline-derived CDR1 and CDR2 are GTSNPN and SVGIG (reference sequence). The CDR3 has 11 residues. V was trimmed by 1 base and J by 6 bases, leaving 4 bases between them. The CDR3 DNA reads as TGTGCCTGGAGTGACACCAATGAGCAGTTCTTC. Its translation: CAWSDTNEQFF. The whole variable domain, remainder taken from reference TRBV30 and TRBJ2-1, is SQTIHQWPATLVQPVGSPLSLECTVEGTSNPNLYWYRQAAGRGLQLLFYSVGIGQISSEVPQNLSASRPQDRQFILSSKKLLLSDSGFYLCAWSDTNEQFFGPGTRLTVL.

The chain employs TRBV2 and TRBJ1-2, with TRBD1 matching over 9 bases. The CDR3 totals 15 residues. V lost 1 base and J lost 5; bases outside the gene matches: 5. Looked up from germline, CDR1 is SNHLY and CDR2 is FYNNEI. As DNA, the CDR3 is TGTGCCAGCAGTGAAGGGCGGGGACAGGGATATGGCTACACCTTC. Translated, it gives CASSEGRGQGYGYTF. Using reference TRBV2 and TRBJ1-2 for the parts outside the CDR3, the full variable domain is EPEVTQTPSHQVTQMGQEVILRCVPISNHLYFYWYRQILGQKVEFLVSFYNNEISEKSEIFDDQFSVERPDGSNFTLKIRSTKLEDSAMYFCASSEGRGQGYGYTFGSGTRLTVV.

This clone was found a few times. V is TRBV30 and J is TRBJ2-5; possibly TRBD1 for D (6 bases). V shed 3 bases and J shed 1 base, with 12 bases lying between them. Germline CDR1 is GTSNPN and CDR2 is SVGIG (reference sequence). The length of the CDR3 is 14 residues. The CDR3 reads CAWRNTDSQETQYF. The CDR3 DNA is TGTGCCTGGAGAAACACGGACAGCCAAGAGACCCAGTACTTC.

The V gene is TRBV19, the J gene TRBJ1-2, with 8 bases lining up with TRBD1. Germline V gene data show CDR1 as LNHDA and CDR2 as SQIVND (reference sequence). The ends lost 5 bases at V and 6 bases at J; junction bases unmatched: 8. This CDR3 has 14 amino acids. CDR3 DNA sequence: TGTGCCAGTAGTCACAGGGGGGCCCTCGATGGCTACACCTTC. Its protein product is CASSHRGALDGYTF.

This clone was picked up one time. The chain combines TRBV5-1 with TRBJ2-1; D is unclear. Germline V CDR1 and CDR2: SGHRS, YFSETQ. The CDR3 is made up of 15 amino acids. The ends were cut back, 1 base at V and 8 bases at J, with 16 bases in the middle. CDR3 residues: CASSLYWVSMDEQFF. The CDR3 bases are TGCGCCAGCAGCTTGTATTGGGTTAGCATGGATGAGCAGTTCTTC.

The chain employs TRBV27 and TRBJ2-1; 12 bases agree with TRBD1. CDR1 and CDR2 from the germline V gene are MNHEY and SMNVEV (reference sequence). Unmatched junction bases numbered 4, after V lost 3 bases and J lost 7 bases. This CDR3 has 15 amino acids. This chain's CDR3 is CASSLGQGALNEQFF. The DNA for the CDR3 is TGTGCCAGCAGTTTGGGACAGGGGGCTTTGAATGAGCAGTTCTTC.

The rearrangement joins TRBV11-2 to TRBJ1-2; 7 bases are a match to TRBD1. After removal of 5 bases from V and 2 bases from J, the junction contained 2 bases not matched to a gene. From germline, CDR1 is SGHAT and CDR2 FQNNGV. The CDR3 length is 13 residues. The CDR3 sequence: CASSPGQNYGYTF. The CDR3 region has the DNA TGTGCCAGCAGCCCGGGACAGAACTATGGCTACACCTTC.

The V call is TRBV18, the J call TRBJ1-3, with no clear D. The CDR3 is 13 residues long. CDR1 and CDR2 from the germline V gene are KGHSH and LQKENI. V was clipped by 5 bases and J by 0 bases, with 5 bases between them. The CDR3 reads CASSEASGNTIYF. Written as DNA, the CDR3 is TGTGCCAGCTCAGAAGCCTCTGGAAACACCATATATTTT. The variable domain in full, completed from reference TRBV18 and TRBJ1-3, reads NAGVMQNPRHLVRRRGQEARLRCSPMKGHSHVYWYRQLPEEGLKFMVYLQKENIIDESGMPKERFSAEFPKEGPSILRIQQVVRGDSAAYFCASSEASGNTIYFGEGSWLTVV.

The rearrangement joins TRBV7-2 to TRBJ2-2; 10 bases fit TRBD1. CDR1 is SGHTA, CDR2 FQGNSA, per germline. The ends lost 1 base at V and 4 bases at J; junction bases unmatched: 3. The CDR3 runs 16 residues. CDR3 sequence: CASSLGRTGGTGELFF. The CDR3 DNA follows: TGTGCCAGCAGCTTAGGGAGGACAGGGGGCACCGGGGAGCTGTTTTTT.